Listed below are T cell receptor beta chains from one sample, sequenced in a study of cytomegalovirus exposure and HLA in healthy donors. Repertoires were generated with immunoSEQ multiplex PCR, while TCRdb's copy carries only in-frame clones and drops some. The sample consists of about 280,000 clones, roughly 90% of them appearing once. The sample taken for sequencing was PBMCs. The receptors originated from a woman aged 18 to 35 in good health and CMV-seronegative. Both conserved end residues are part of each CDR3. Each record gives: J gene, clone size, D gene, V gene, CDR3 protein, CDR3 DNA. D genes are given only for firm matches. Clone sizes are given selectively: once, few, many, or a class where the clone is expanded.

TRBJ1-1 - TRBD1 TRBV19 CASSIEPGGGEAFF TGTGCCAGTAGTATAGAGCCAGGGGGTGGAGAAGCTTTCTTT
TRBJ1-5 - TRBD1 TRBV4-2 CASRDRRTSNQPQHF TGTGCCAGCAGGGACAGGCGAACTAGCAATCAGCCCCAGCATTTT
TRBJ2-2 - - TRBV7-7 CASSLAGAAGELFF TGTGCTAGCAGCTTAGCAGGTGCGGCCGGGGAGCTGTTTTTT
TRBJ1-1 - - TRBV28 CASTTYPSNTEAFF TGTGCCAGCACTACCTACCCCTCGAACACTGAAGCTTTCTTT
TRBJ2-5 once TRBD2 TRBV2 CASSDPQAGVVQTQYF TGTGCCAGCAGTGACCCCCAAGCGGGAGTAGTGCAGACCCAGTACTTC
TRBJ1-1 - TRBD1 TRBV27 CASSYRGAQSTEAFF TGTGCCAGCAGTTACAGGGGGGCGCAGAGCACTGAAGCTTTCTTT
TRBJ2-2 many TRBD2 TRBV11-2 CASSPTGRGYSGELFF TGTGCCAGCAGCCCTACGGGGCGGGGGTATAGCGGGGAGCTGTTTTTT
TRBJ1-2 - - TRBV15 CATSREGLGYGYTF TGTGCCACCAGCAGAGAGGGCTTAGGTTATGGCTACACCTTC
TRBJ1-2 medium-sized TRBD1 TRBV29-1 CSVEARTGLGGYTF TGCAGCGTTGAAGCTCGGACAGGGTTGGGGGGCTACACCTTC
TRBJ1-2 - TRBD1 TRBV10-3 CAISETGQSYGYTF TGTGCCATCAGTGAGACGGGACAGAGCTATGGCTACACCTTC
TRBJ2-7 - TRBD2 TRBV4-3 CASSPGLAGDLEQYF TGCGCCAGCAGCCCGGGACTAGCGGGAGATCTCGAGCAGTACTTC
TRBJ1-2 - - TRBV28 CASSLLSQAGYTF TGTGCCAGCAGCCTTCTGTCGCAAGCGGGCTACACCTTC
TRBJ2-1 - - TRBV5-1 CASSLNQVYNEQFF TGCGCCAGCAGCTTGAACCAGGTCTACAATGAGCAGTTCTTC
TRBJ2-7 - - TRBV6-5 CASRRGVGSYEQYF TGTGCCAGCCGAAGGGGCGTAGGCTCCTACGAGCAGTACTTC
TRBJ1-2 - TRBD1 TRBV27 CASSLRGQAGNPYFYGYTF TGTGCCAGCAGTTTACGGGGACAGGCCGGAAATCCATACTTTTATGGCTACACCTTC
TRBJ2-1 - - TRBV5-8 CASSFLWQFF TGTGCCAGCAGCTTTCTATGGCAGTTCTTC
TRBJ2-7 - - TRBV19 CASSDLGGLSTLEQYF TGTGCCAGTAGTGACCTTGGCGGACTATCCACCCTCGAGCAGTACTTC
TRBJ1-2 - TRBD1 TRBV4-1 CASSHRTGGPGGLNYGYTF TGCGCCAGCAGCCATAGGACAGGGGGCCCCGGTGGACTAAACTATGGCTACACCTTC
TRBJ2-7 - - TRBV2 CATGLASTYEQYF TGTGCCACCGGACTGGCAAGCACCTACGAGCAGTACTTC
TRBJ2-7 - TRBD1 TRBV6-6 CASSAHRGRTYEQYF TGTGCCAGCAGCGCCCACAGGGGAAGGACCTACGAGCAGTACTTC
TRBJ2-1 - TRBD1 TRBV27 CASSLPPRGRYNEQFF TGTGCCAGCAGTTTGCCCCCCAGGGGGCGATACAATGAGCAGTTCTTC
TRBJ2-1 once TRBD1 TRBV28 CASSGPLGRGTEQFF TGTGCCAGCAGTGGTCCCCTGGGCAGGGGGACTGAGCAGTTCTTC
TRBJ2-5 - - TRBV2 CASSPSMLRDQYF TGTGCCAGCAGTCCTTCTATGTTAAGAGACCAGTACTTC
TRBJ2-1 - TRBD2 TRBV7-9 CASSSTTSGSGEQFF TGTGCCAGCAGCTCCACAACTAGCGGGAGTGGTGAGCAGTTCTTC
TRBJ2-7 - TRBD2 TRBV4-1 CASSQPTSGSPLRVF TGCGCCAGCAGCCAACCAACTAGCGGGAGCCCTCTCCGGGTCTTC
TRBJ1-2 - TRBD1 TRBV18 CASSPRTGGDDGYTF TGTGCCAGCTCACCTAGGACAGGGGGGGACGATGGCTACACCTTC
TRBJ2-1 - TRBD1 TRBV25-1 CASSLSRQGNGPNEQFF TGTGCCAGCAGTCTGTCGAGACAGGGCAACGGACCCAATGAGCAGTTCTTC
TRBJ2-4 - - TRBV11-2 CASSLPMGRANIQYF TGTGCCAGCAGCCTCCCTATGGGCAGGGCGAACATTCAGTACTTC
TRBJ2-2 - TRBD2 TRBV6-5 CASRRAGVRTGELFF TGTGCCAGCAGACGAGCGGGAGTAAGAACCGGGGAGCTGTTTTTT
TRBJ2-7 - - TRBV5-4 CASSFEQGRNEQYF TGTGCCAGCAGCTTTGAACAGGGAAGGAACGAGCAGTACTTC
TRBJ2-2 - TRBD2 TRBV12-5 CASGQLAGATGELFF TGTGCTAGTGGCCAATTAGCGGGAGCAACCGGGGAGCTGTTTTTT
TRBJ2-3 - TRBD2 TRBV13 CASSPGTSGDRSTDTQYF TGTGCCAGCAGCCCGGGGACTAGCGGGGATAGGAGCACAGATACGCAGTATTTT
TRBJ1-2 - TRBD1 TRBV29-1 CSVDGTGGFGYTF TGCAGCGTTGATGGGACAGGGGGTTTTGGCTACACCTTC
TRBJ1-5 - - TRBV6-1 CASSAAGVGQPQHF TGTGCCAGCAGTGCGGCAGGGGTGGGACAGCCCCAGCATTTT
TRBJ2-7 - TRBD2 TRBV6-5 CASSYSWASGRLEQYF TGTGCCAGCAGTTACTCGTGGGCTAGCGGGCGGCTCGAGCAGTACTTC
TRBJ1-4 - TRBD1 TRBV10-2 CASSDREVTGGRKLFF TGCGCCAGCAGTGACCGGGAGGTAACAGGGGGCCGAAAACTGTTTTTT
TRBJ1-1 - - TRBV7-6 CASSLNLGGGSGTEAFF TGTGCCAGCAGTTTAAATTTGGGGGGGGGCTCGGGCACTGAAGCTTTCTTT
TRBJ2-5 - TRBD2 TRBV10-3 CAISFSGSNEETQYF TGTGCCATCAGTTTTAGCGGGAGTAATGAAGAGACCCAGTACTTC
TRBJ2-7 - TRBD2 TRBV9 CASSVGISTRLAGEPYEQYF TGTGCCAGCAGCGTAGGAATATCCACCCGGCTAGCGGGAGAGCCCTACGAGCAGTACTTC
TRBJ1-1 - - TRBV6-1 CASSVRQAEAFF TGTGCCAGCAGTGTTCGGCAGGCCGAAGCTTTCTTT
TRBJ1-1 - TRBD1 TRBV19 CASSILDRGLAGTEAFF TGTGCCAGTAGTATCCTGGACAGGGGGCTAGCTGGGACTGAAGCTTTCTTT
TRBJ1-5 - - TRBV4-1 CASSLGANQPQHF TGCGCCAGCAGCCTTGGAGCCAATCAGCCCCAGCATTTT
TRBJ2-1 - TRBD2 TRBV10-3 CAIKGTRGSNEQFF TGTGCCATCAAGGGGACTAGGGGGTCCAATGAGCAGTTCTTC
TRBJ2-7 - - TRBV6-6 CASSYSGGRYEQYF TGTGCCAGCAGTTACTCGGGGGGAAGGTACGAGCAGTACTTC
TRBJ2-2 - TRBD2 TRBV19 CASSISGANTGELFF TGTGCCAGTAGTATCAGCGGGGCGAACACCGGGGAGCTGTTTTTT
TRBJ2-7 medium-sized - TRBV7-2 CASSSNRASYEQYF TGTGCCAGCAGCTCCAACAGGGCCTCCTACGAGCAGTACTTC
TRBJ2-1 - TRBD1 TRBV5-1 CASSGQGAFNEQFF TGCGCCAGCAGTGGTCAGGGGGCTTTCAATGAGCAGTTCTTC
TRBJ2-7 - - TRBV28 CASSRAEDEQYF TGTGCCAGCAGTAGGGCGGAGGACGAGCAGTACTTC
TRBJ1-1 - - TRBV29-1 CSVGRENTEAFF TGCAGCGTTGGCCGGGAGAACACTGAAGCTTTCTTT
TRBJ2-7 - - TRBV4-3 CASSQDAYYEQYF TGCGCCAGCAGCCAAGACGCGTACTACGAGCAGTACTTC
TRBJ2-7 - - TRBV28 CASRVRHKRTNEQYF TGTGCCAGCAGGGTCCGGCATAAAAGGACTAACGAGCAGTACTTC
TRBJ1-4 - TRBD1 TRBV10-3 CATAGTGNEKLFF TGTGCCACAGCCGGGACAGGGAATGAAAAACTGTTTTTT
TRBJ2-3 - TRBD2 TRBV4-2 CASSPSLAGGPDTQYF TGTGCCAGCAGCCCATCCCTAGCGGGAGGACCAGATACGCAGTATTTT
TRBJ1-3 - TRBD1 TRBV28 CASSLQGSSGNTIYF TGTGCCAGCAGCTTACAGGGGAGCTCTGGAAACACCATATATTTT
TRBJ2-7 - - TRBV6-6 CASSYSTFWEQYF TGTGCCAGCAGTTACTCCACTTTCTGGGAGCAGTACTTC